The subject of this entry is one T cell receptor beta chain. CD4+ or CD8+ T cells, about 960,000 per library, were used for sorted libraries. The entry originates in a study of neurological immune-mediated disorders. V was shortened by 5 bases and J by 4 bases, with 17 bases between the two germline ends. The CDR3 consists of 14 residues. The germline V gene has CDR1 DFQATT and CDR2 SNEGSKA (reference sequence). TCRdb reanalysed the 5' RACE reads using MiXCR and keeps one entry per CDR3 protein. The top ten hold 7% to 9.5% of the sample, which has approximately 40,000 distinct CDR3 sequences, 4% to 5.5% seen once.

Sequencing was done on a sample of CD4+ T cells from blood. The TCR originated in a man younger than 30 in good health. The chain couples TRBV20-1 to TRBJ1-2; D is perhaps TRBD1 (6 bases). CDR3 in amino acids: CSAASQGGSYGYTF. The CDR3 DNA is TGCAGTGCTGCCTCACAGGGAGGGAGCTATGGCTACACCTTC.